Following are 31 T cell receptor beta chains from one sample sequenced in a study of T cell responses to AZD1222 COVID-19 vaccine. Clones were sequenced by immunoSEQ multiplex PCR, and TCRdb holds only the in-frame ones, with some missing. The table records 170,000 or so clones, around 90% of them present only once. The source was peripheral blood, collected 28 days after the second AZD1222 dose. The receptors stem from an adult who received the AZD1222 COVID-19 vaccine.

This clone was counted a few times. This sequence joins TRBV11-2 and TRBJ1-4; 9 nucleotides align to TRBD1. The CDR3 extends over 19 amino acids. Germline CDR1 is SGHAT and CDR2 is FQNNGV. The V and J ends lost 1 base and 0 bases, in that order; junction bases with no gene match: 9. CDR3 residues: CASSLGGQGLHSTNEKLFF. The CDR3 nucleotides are TGTGCCAGCAGCTTAGGGGGACAGGGTCTACACTCAACTAATGAAAAACTGTTTTTT.

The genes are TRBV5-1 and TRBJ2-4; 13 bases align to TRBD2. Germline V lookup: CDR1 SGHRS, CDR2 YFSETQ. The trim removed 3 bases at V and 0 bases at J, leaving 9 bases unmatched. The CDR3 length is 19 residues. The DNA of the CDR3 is TGCGCCAGCAGCTCCCGACCTGGACTAGCGGGGGCAGCCAAAAACATTCAGTACTTC. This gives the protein CASSSRPGLAGAAKNIQYF.

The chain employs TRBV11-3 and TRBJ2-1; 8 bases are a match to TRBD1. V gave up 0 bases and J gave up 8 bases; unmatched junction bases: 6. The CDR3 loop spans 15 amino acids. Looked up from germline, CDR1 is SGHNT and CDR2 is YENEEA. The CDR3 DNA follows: TGTGCCAGCAGCTTAGATTCAGGGGGCTGGGATGAGCAGTTCTTC. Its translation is CASSLDSGGWDEQFF.

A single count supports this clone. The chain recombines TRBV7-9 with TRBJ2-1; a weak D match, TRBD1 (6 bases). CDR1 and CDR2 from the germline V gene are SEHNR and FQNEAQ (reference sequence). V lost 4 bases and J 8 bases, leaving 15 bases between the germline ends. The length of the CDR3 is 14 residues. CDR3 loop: CASSSPPQGDEQFF. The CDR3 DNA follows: TGTGCCAGCAGCTCCCCCCCACAGGGCGATGAGCAGTTCTTC. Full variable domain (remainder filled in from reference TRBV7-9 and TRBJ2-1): DTGVSQNPRHKITKRGQNVTFRCDPISEHNRLYWYRQTLGQGPEFLTYFQNEAQLEKSRLLSDRFSAERPKGSFSTLEIQRTEQGDSAMYLCASSSPPQGDEQFFGPGTRLTVL.

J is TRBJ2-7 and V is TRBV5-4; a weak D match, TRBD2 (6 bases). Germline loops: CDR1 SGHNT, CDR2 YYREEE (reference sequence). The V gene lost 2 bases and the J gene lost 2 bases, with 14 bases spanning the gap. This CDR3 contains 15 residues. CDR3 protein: CASSFGGVGPYEQYF. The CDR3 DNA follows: TGTGCCAGCAGCTTCGGGGGAGTCGGTCCCTACGAGCAGTACTTC.

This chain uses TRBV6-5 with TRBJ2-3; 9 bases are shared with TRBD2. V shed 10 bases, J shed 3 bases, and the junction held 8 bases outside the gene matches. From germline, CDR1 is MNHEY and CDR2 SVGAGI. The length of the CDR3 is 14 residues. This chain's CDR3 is CATQDSGGTDTQYF. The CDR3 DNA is TGTGCCACCCAGGATAGCGGGGGTACAGATACGCAGTATTTT.

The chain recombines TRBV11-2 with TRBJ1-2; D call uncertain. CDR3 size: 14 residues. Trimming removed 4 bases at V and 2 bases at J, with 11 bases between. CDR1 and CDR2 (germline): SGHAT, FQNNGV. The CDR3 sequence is CASSWRAQNYGYTF. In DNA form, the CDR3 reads TGTGCCAGCAGCTGGAGGGCGCAAAACTATGGCTACACCTTC. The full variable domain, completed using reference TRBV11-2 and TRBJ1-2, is EAGVAQSPRYKIIEKRQSVAFWCNPISGHATLYWYQQILGQGPKLLIQFQNNGVVDDSQLPKDRFSAERLKGVDSTLKIQPAKLEDSAVYLCASSWRAQNYGYTFGSGTRLTVV.

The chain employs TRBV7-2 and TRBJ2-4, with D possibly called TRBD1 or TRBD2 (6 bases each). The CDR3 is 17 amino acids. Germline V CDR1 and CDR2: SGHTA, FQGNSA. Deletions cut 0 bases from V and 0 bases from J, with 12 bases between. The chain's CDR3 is CASSLAGGRLAKNIQYF. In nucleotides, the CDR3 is TGTGCCAGCAGCTTAGCAGGGGGGCGACTAGCCAAAAACATTCAGTACTTC. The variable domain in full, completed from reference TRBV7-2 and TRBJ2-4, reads GAGVSQSPSNKVTEKGKDVELRCDPISGHTALYWYRQSLGQGLEFLIYFQGNSAPDKSGLPSDRFSAERTGGSVSTLTIQRTQQEDSAVYLCASSLAGGRLAKNIQYFGAGTRLSVL.

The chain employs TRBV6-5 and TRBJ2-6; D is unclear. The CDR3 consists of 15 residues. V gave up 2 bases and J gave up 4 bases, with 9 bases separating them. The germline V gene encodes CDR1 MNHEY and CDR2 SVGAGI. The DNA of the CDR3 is TGTGCCAGCAGTTACATAGGTTCCGGGGCCAACGTCCTGACTTTC. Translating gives CASSYIGSGANVLTF.

The CDR3 DNA reads TGTGCCAGCAGCTTAAATGCAGGGGGCACTGAAGCTTTCTTT. Protein sequence: CASSLNAGGTEAFF. The rearrangement links TRBV7-3 to TRBJ1-1, with 7 bases fitting TRBD1. J lost 4 bases, V lost 1 base, and 3 bases had no gene match. From germline, CDR1 is SGHTA and CDR2 FQGTGA. CDR3 length equals 14 residues.

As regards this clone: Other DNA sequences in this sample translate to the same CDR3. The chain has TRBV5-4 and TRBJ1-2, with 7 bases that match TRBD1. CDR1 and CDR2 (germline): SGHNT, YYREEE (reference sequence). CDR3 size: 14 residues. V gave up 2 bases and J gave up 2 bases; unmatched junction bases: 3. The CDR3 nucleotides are TGTGCCAGCAGCTTAAGGACAGGCAACTATGGCTACACCTTC. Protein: CASSLRTGNYGYTF.

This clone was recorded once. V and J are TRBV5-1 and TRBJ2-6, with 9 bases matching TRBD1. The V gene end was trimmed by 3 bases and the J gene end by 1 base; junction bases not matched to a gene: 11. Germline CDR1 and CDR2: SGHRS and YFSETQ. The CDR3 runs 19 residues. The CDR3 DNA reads TGCGCCAGCAGCTCGTATTTGGGACAGGGAACTTCTGGGGCCAACGTCCTGACTTTC. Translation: CASSSYLGQGTSGANVLTF.

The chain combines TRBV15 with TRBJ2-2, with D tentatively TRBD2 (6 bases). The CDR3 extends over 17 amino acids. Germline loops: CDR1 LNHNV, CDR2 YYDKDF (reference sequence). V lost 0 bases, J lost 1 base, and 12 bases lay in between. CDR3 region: CATSRDLGGRNTGELFF. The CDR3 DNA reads TGTGCCACCAGCAGAGATCTTGGGGGGAGGAACACCGGGGAGCTGTTTTTT.

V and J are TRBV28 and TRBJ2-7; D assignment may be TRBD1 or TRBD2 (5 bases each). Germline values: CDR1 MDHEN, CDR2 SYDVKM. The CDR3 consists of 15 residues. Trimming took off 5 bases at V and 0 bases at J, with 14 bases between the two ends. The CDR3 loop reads CASSPPGRSSYEQYF. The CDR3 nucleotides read TGTGCCAGCAGTCCCCCGGGGCGAAGCTCCTACGAGCAGTACTTC.

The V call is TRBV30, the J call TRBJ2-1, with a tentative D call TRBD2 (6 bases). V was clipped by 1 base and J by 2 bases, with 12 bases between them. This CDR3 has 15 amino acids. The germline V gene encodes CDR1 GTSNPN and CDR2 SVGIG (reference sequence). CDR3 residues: CAWSALAITYNEQFF. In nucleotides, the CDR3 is TGTGCCTGGAGTGCCCTAGCGATTACCTACAATGAGCAGTTCTTC.

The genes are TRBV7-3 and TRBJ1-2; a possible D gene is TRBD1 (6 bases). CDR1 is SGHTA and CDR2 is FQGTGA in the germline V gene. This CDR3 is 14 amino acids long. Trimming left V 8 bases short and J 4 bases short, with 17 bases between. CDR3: CASLGGRRSYGYTF. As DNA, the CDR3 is TGTGCCAGCTTAGGGGGTCGAAGGTCCTATGGCTACACCTTC.

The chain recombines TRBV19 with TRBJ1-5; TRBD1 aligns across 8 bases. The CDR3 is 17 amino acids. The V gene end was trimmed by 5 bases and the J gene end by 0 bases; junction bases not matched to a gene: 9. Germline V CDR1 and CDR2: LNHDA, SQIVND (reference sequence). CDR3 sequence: CASSPLTGTGSNQPQHF. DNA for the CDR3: TGTGCCAGTAGTCCGTTAACCGGGACAGGTAGCAATCAGCCCCAGCATTTT.

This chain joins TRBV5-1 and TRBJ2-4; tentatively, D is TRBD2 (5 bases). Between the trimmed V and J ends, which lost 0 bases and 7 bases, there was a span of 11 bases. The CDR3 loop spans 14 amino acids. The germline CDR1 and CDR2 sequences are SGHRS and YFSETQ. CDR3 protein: CASSLALAGNIQYF. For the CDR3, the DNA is TGCGCCAGCAGCTTGGCCCTAGCCGGTAACATTCAGTACTTC.

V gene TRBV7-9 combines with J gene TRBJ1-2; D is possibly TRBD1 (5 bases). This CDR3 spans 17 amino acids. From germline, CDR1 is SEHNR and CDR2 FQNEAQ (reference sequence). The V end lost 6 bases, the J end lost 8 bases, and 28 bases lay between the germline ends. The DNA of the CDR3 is TGTGCCAGCAGACTATACGTTCAGGGATCTCGGTTGAGCGGCTACACCTTC. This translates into CASRLYVQGSRLSGYTF.

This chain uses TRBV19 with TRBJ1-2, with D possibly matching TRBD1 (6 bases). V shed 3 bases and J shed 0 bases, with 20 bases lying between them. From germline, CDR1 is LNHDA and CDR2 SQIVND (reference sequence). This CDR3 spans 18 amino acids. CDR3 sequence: CASSMGPGALITNYGYTF. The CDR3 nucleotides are TGTGCCAGTAGTATGGGCCCAGGGGCCCTAATTACTAACTATGGCTACACCTTC.

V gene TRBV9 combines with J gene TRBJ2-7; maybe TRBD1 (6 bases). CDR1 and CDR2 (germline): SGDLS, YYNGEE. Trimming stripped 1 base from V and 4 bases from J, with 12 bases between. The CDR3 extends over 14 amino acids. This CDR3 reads CASSVLDSGYEQYF. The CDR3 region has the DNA TGTGCCAGCAGCGTATTGGACAGTGGGTACGAGCAGTACTTC. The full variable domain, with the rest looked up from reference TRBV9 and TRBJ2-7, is DSGVTQTPKHLITATGQRVTLRCSPRSGDLSVYWYQQSLDQGLQFLIQYYNGEERAKGNILERFSAQQFPDLHSELNLSSLELGDSALYFCASSVLDSGYEQYFGPGTRLTVT.

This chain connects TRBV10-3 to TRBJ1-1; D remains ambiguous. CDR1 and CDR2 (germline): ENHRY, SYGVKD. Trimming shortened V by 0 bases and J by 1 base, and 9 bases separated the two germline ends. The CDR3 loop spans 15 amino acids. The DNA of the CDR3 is TGTGCCATCAGTGAGTCACGGCCCCCGAACACTGAAGCTTTCTTT. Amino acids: CAISESRPPNTEAFF.

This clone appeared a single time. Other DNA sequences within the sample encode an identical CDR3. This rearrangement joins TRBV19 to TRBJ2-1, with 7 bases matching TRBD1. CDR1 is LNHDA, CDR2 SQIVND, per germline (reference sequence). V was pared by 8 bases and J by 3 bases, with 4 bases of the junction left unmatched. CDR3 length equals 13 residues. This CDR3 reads CASSRDSYNEQFF. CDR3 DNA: TGTGCCAGTTCAAGGGACAGCTACAATGAGCAGTTCTTC.

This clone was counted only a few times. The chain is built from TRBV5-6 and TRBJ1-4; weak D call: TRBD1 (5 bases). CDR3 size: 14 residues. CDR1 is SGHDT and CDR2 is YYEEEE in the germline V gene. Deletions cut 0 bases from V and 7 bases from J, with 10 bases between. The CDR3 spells CASSLEGVGEKLFF. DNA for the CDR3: TGTGCCAGCAGCTTGGAAGGGGTGGGTGAAAAACTGTTTTTT.

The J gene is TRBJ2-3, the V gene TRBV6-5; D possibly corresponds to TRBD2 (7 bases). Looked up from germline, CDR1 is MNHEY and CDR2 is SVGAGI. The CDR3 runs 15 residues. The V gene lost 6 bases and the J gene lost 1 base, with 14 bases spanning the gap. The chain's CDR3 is CASRGLGGGTDTQYF. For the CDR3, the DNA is TGTGCCAGCAGAGGACTAGGGGGAGGCACAGATACGCAGTATTTT.

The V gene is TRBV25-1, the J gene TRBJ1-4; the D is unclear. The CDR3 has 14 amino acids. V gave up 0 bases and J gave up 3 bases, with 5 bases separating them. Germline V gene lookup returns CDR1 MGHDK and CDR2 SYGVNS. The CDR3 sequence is CASSEYQPNEKLFF. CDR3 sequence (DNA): TGTGCCAGCAGTGAATATCAGCCTAATGAAAAACTGTTTTTT.

The CDR3 region is CAISDLTAGGYTF. CDR3 nucleotide sequence: TGTGCCATCAGTGACCTGACGGCTGGTGGCTACACCTTC. This rearrangement joins TRBV10-3 to TRBJ1-2; unclear D gene. Germline V gene data show CDR1 as ENHRY and CDR2 as SYGVKD. The CDR3 has 13 amino acids. The V gene lost 3 bases and the J gene lost 7 bases, with 12 bases spanning the gap.

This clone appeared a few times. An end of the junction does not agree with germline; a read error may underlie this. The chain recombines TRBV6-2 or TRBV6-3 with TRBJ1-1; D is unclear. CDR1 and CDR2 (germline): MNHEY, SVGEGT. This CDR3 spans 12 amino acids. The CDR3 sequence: CASTYGQTEAFF. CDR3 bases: TGTGCCAGCACTTACGGGCAGACTGAAGCTTTCTTT.

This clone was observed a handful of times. The CDR3 DNA follows: TGTGCCAGCAGTTATGTGGGGGTGCTTAATTCACCCCTCCACTTT. Translated: CASSYVGVLNSPLHF. The gene calls are TRBV6-5 and TRBJ1-6; D perhaps matches TRBD1 (5 bases). This CDR3 region has 15 residues. In germline, CDR1 is MNHEY, CDR2 SVGAGI. V gave up 3 bases and J gave up 6 bases, with 12 bases separating them.

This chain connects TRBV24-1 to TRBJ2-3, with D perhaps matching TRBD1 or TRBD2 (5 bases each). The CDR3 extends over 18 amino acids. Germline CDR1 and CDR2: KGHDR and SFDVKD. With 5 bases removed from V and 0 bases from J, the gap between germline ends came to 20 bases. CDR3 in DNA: TGTGCCACCAGTGGTCGACCCCCTGGGGGTTGGAGCACAGATACGCAGTATTTT. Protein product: CATSGRPPGGWSTDTQYF.

The CDR3 reads CASSRDRENQPQHF. CDR3 bases: TGTGCCAGTAGTCGGGACAGGGAGAATCAGCCCCAGCATTTT. The chain uses TRBV19 and TRBJ1-5; 9 positions match TRBD1. Unmatched junction bases numbered 3, after V lost 5 bases and J lost 4 bases. Germline lookup yields CDR1 LNHDA and CDR2 SQIVND (reference sequence). The CDR3 is made up of 14 amino acids.